One sample yielded the 7 T cell receptor beta chains listed below, sequenced in a study of spatial heterogeneity in lung cancer. In TCRdb, the 5' RACE reads were re-called with MiXCR into one record per CDR3 protein. The sample contains about 8,100 distinct CDR3 sequences, under 15% of which appear only once. General study results and limits: Expanded intratumoral alpha and beta TCR counts tracked tumor mutation counts.

Antigen specificity for these receptors is unknown. Time point defined: sample taken at primary tumor resection. This material consisted of lung tumor tissue, taken at surgery. These receptors originate from a male donor with early-stage non-small cell lung cancer.

By share, this clonotype ranks as medium-sized. This beta chain came through as a stray read in a library set up for alpha chains, and its size says little. V usage is TRBV29-1 and J usage is TRBJ2-5; 12 bases map to TRBD2. V was pared by 4 bases and J by 2 bases, with 5 bases of the junction left unmatched. CDR1 is SQVTM and CDR2 is ANQGSEA in the germline V gene. The CDR3 loop spans 15 amino acids. The CDR3 region has the DNA TGCAGCGTTGGACTAGCGGGAGTGTGGCAAGAGACCCAGTACTTC. This encodes CSVGLAGVWQETQYF.

This clonotype was counted many times. This beta chain represents an off-target read in a library built for alpha chains; its size is of limited meaning. The DNA for the CDR3 is TGCAGCGTTGAATCCGGGACAGGGGGCTACGAGCAGTACTTC. Its translation: CSVESGTGGYEQYF. V gene TRBV29-1 combines with J gene TRBJ2-7, with 11 bases that match TRBD1. CDR1 SQVTM and CDR2 ANQGSEA come from the germline V gene. Trimming removed 2 bases from V and 3 bases from J; junction bases left unmatched: 3. This CDR3 region has 14 residues.

By share of the sample, this clonotype is medium-sized. This beta chain turned up in a library designed for alpha chains; as an off-target read, its abundance says little. The chain carries TRBV20-1 and TRBJ2-7; D remains unclear. This CDR3 spans 12 amino acids. Germline V lookup: CDR1 DFQATT, CDR2 SNEGSKA (reference sequence). Trimming stripped 2 bases from V and 6 bases from J, with 11 bases between. The CDR3, as DNA: TGCAGTGCTAGAAGGGCCCGGATCGAGCAGTACTTC. The encoded protein is CSARRARIEQYF.

This clonotype was counted at least ten times. The library was built for alpha chains, so this beta chain is an off-target read and its size means little. The chain recombines TRBV19 with TRBJ1-5; no clear D gene. The V end lost 3 bases, the J end lost 0 bases, and 12 bases lay between the germline ends. The CDR3 consists of 16 residues. Per the germline V gene, CDR1 is LNHDA and CDR2 is SQIVND (reference sequence). The DNA for the CDR3 is TGTGCCAGTAGTATGTATCAAAGTTATAGCAATCAGCCCCAGCATTTT. Translated, it gives CASSMYQSYSNQPQHF.

This clonotype appeared many times. This beta chain turned up in a library designed for alpha chains; as an off-target read, its abundance says little. This chain uses TRBV28 with TRBJ2-7, with TRBD2 matching 9 bases. V gave up 6 bases and J gave up 3 bases; unmatched junction bases: 3. This CDR3 comprises 13 residues. CDR1 MDHEN and CDR2 SYDVKM come from the germline V gene. The CDR3 here is CASRSSGIYEQYF. For the CDR3, the DNA is TGTGCCAGCAGGTCTAGCGGGATCTACGAGCAGTACTTC. The variable domain in full, with the rest retrieved from reference TRBV28 and TRBJ2-7, is DVKVTQSSRYLVKRTGEKVFLECVQDMDHENMFWYRQDPGLGLRLIYFSYDVKMKEKGDIPEGYSVSREKKERFSLILESASTNQTSMYLCASRSSGIYEQYFGPGTRLTVT.

This clonotype is medium-sized (0.01 to 0.1%) in the sample. Because this beta chain is a stray read in a library intended to capture alpha chains, its abundance should not be given much weight. The chain combines TRBV4-3 with TRBJ2-1; 7 bases align to TRBD2. Germline trimming cut 4 bases from V and 7 bases from J; bases unmatched to any gene: 10. The germline gives CDR1 LGHNA, CDR2 YSLEER. CDR3 size: 15 residues. CDR3 nucleotides: TGCGCCAGCAGCCGCGGCGGGAGTGGTAGGAATGAGCAGTTCTTC. Its translation is CASSRGGSGRNEQFF.

Note on this clonotype: Within a library made for alpha chains, this beta chain is off target, and its count is uninformative. This chain uses TRBV4-2 with TRBJ2-7; no firm D call. Trimming removed 4 bases at V and 2 bases at J, with 15 bases between. The germline V gene has CDR1 LGHNA and CDR2 YNFKEQ. The CDR3 runs to 15 residues. CDR3 nucleotides: TGTGCCAGCAGCCTTGGGAACAGCTTAACCTACGAGCAGTACTTC. Its translation is CASSLGNSLTYEQYF.